This is a list of T cell receptor beta chains from one sample in a study of shared clonotypes between healthy human individuals. Profiled with immunoSEQ multiplex PCR; TCRdb holds only in-frame clones, not every one. Seen here are roughly 2.6 million clones, around 94% observed once, and the top ten hold over 0.12%. Material: naive CD4+ T cells sorted from blood. These receptors all stem from a man between 18 and 29 years old in good health. CDR3s include the opening cysteine and the closing phenylalanine or tryptophan. The order of the fields is D gene, V gene, clone size, J gene, CDR3 DNA, CDR3 protein. The D gene is left open where the match is weak. Clone size appears in some rows only: once, few, many, or a class for an expanded clone.

TRBD2	TRBV7-8	.	TRBJ2-4	TGTGCCAGCAGCTTAGGTCTAGCGGAGGAGCTTTTGTACTTC	CASSLGLAEELLYF
.	TRBV19	.	TRBJ2-5	TGTGCCAGTAGTATAGTGGGAGCGGCCCAAGAGACCCAGTACTTC	CASSIVGAAQETQYF
.	TRBV10-1	.	TRBJ2-3	TGCGCCAGCAGCCCCGGGACGGGCACAGATACGCAGTATTTT	CASSPGTGTDTQYF
.	TRBV21-1	once	TRBJ1-2	TGTGCCAGCAGCAAAAAGGGGGAGACGGACATCTCGCGGCGAGGCTACACCTTC	CASSKKGETDISRRGYTF
.	TRBV5-1	.	TRBJ1-5	TGCGCCAGCAGCTTGGGGACAGAGGGTCAGCCCCAGCATTTT	CASSLGTEGQPQHF
.	TRBV7-9	.	TRBJ1-1	TGTGCCGGGAAGGGTTTGAACACTGAAGCTTTCTTT	CAGKGLNTEAFF
.	TRBV11-3	.	TRBJ1-1	TGTGCCAGCAGCTTATCGGGGAACACTGAAGCTTTCTTT	CASSLSGNTEAFF
TRBD2	TRBV7-2	.	TRBJ2-5	TGTGCCAGCAGCCGAAGCGGGGGGCCCCAAGAGACCCAGTACTTC	CASSRSGGPQETQYF
.	TRBV4-1	.	TRBJ2-2	TGCGCCAGCAGCCAAGATGGACAGTTTAACTTTAACACCGGGGAGCTGTTTTTT	CASSQDGQFNFNTGELFF
.	TRBV5-5	.	TRBJ2-2	TGTGCCAGCAGCTCTAAGTTGATTCTCCAGAACACCGGGGAGCTGTTTTTT	CASSSKLILQNTGELFF
TRBD2	TRBV27	.	TRBJ2-5	TGTGCCAGCAGTTTCTCGACGGGGGGAGGGGAGACCCAGTACTTC	CASSFSTGGGETQYF
TRBD2	TRBV5-6	.	TRBJ2-1	TGTGCCAGCAGCCCTGGACTAGCGGGGGGGATGGATGAGCAGTTCTTC	CASSPGLAGGMDEQFF
TRBD1	TRBV6-5	.	TRBJ1-1	TGTGCCAGCATGGGACAGGGGAACACTGAAGCTTTCTTT	CASMGQGNTEAFF
.	TRBV5-3	.	TRBJ2-2	TGTGCCAGAAGCTTGTTGACAGGGAACACCGGGGAGCTGTTTTTT	CARSLLTGNTGELFF
TRBD1	TRBV18	.	TRBJ1-2	TGTGCCAGCTCACGACAAATCGGGACAGGGAACTATGGCTACACCTTC	CASSRQIGTGNYGYTF
TRBD1	TRBV29-1	.	TRBJ2-7	TGCAGCGTTGAGGGACAGGGAGGGTACGAGCAGTACTTC	CSVEGQGGYEQYF
.	TRBV29-1	few	TRBJ1-4	TGCAGCGTTGCGGATCAGGGATCTAATGAAAAACTGTTTTTT	CSVADQGSNEKLFF
.	TRBV11-2	once	TRBJ2-7	TGTGCCAGCAGCCCCCCGTTTTCGAACGAGCAGTACTTC	CASSPPFSNEQYF
.	TRBV10-3	.	TRBJ1-3	TGTGCCAAGCCTCCGGGAGGAAACACCATATATTTT	CAKPPGGNTIYF
TRBD1	TRBV6-6	.	TRBJ1-2	TGTGCCAGCAGTCGGACAGGGGGCCGGGGCTATGGCTACACCTTC	CASSRTGGRGYGYTF
.	TRBV7-8	.	TRBJ2-4	TGTGCCAGCAGCTTGGTAGGGGAGGACATTCAGTACTTC	CASSLVGEDIQYF
TRBD2	TRBV5-1	.	TRBJ2-3	TGCGCCAGCAGCTTTCTACTAGCGGGTACAGATACGCAGTATTTT	CASSFLLAGTDTQYF
TRBD1	TRBV30	.	TRBJ1-2	TGTGCCTGGAGCACAGGGGCTGGCTACACCTTC	CAWSTGAGYTF
.	TRBV5-1	.	TRBJ2-2	TGCGCCAGCAGCTTGGGCCCCCGGGGGGCCACCGGGGAGCTGTTTTTT	CASSLGPRGATGELFF
TRBD1	TRBV6-5	.	TRBJ1-4	TGTGCCAGCAGTTATCTTACAGGGGAGGATGAAAAACTGTTTTTT	CASSYLTGEDEKLFF
.	TRBV7-8	.	TRBJ2-2	TGTGCCAGCAGCTTAGTAGGGACGGCCGGGGAGCTGTTTTTT	CASSLVGTAGELFF
.	TRBV19	.	TRBJ1-2	TGTGCCAGTAGTATAGAGAACTACTATGGCTACACCTTC	CASSIENYYGYTF
TRBD2	TRBV5-1	.	TRBJ2-7	TGCGCCAGCAGCTGGAGGGACTATGCGGGTTCCTACGAGCAGTACTTC	CASSWRDYAGSYEQYF
.	TRBV29-1	.	TRBJ1-5	TGCAGCGTTGTAACCCCAGGCCAGCCCCAGCATTTT	CSVVTPGQPQHF
.	TRBV6-5	.	TRBJ1-3	TGTGCCAGCACCGGTGGAAACACCATATATTTT	CASTGGNTIYF
.	TRBV19	once	TRBJ2-2	TGTGCCAGTAGGCAGGGAACCCTGAACACCGGGGAGCTGTTTTTT	CASRQGTLNTGELFF
.	TRBV9	.	TRBJ2-1	TGTGCCAGCAGCGTATCGGGGGAACCCTACAATGAGCAGTTCTTC	CASSVSGEPYNEQFF
TRBD1	TRBV10-2	.	TRBJ2-2	TGCGCCAGCAGTGACAGGGGGACCGGGGAGCTGTTTTTT	CASSDRGTGELFF
TRBD2	TRBV5-1	.	TRBJ2-5	TGCGCCAGCAGCTTGAACAGCCTTCTAGCGGGAGTGGATGAGACCCAGTACTTC	CASSLNSLLAGVDETQYF
.	TRBV5-1	many	TRBJ1-4	TGCGCCAGCAGCGAACGGGGGGAAAAACTGTTTTTT	CASSERGEKLFF
TRBD1	TRBV28	.	TRBJ1-5	TGTGCCAGCAGTTACACCGGGACAGGGAGAAATCAGCCCCAGCATTTT	CASSYTGTGRNQPQHF
TRBD1	TRBV4-2	.	TRBJ2-7	TGTGCCAGCAGCCAAGAAGAGAGGGACAGGGGGCACGAGCAGTACTTC	CASSQEERDRGHEQYF
.	TRBV6-1	few	TRBJ1-5	TGTGCCAGCAGTGAAGATTGGGGGAGCAATCAGCCCCAGCATTTT	CASSEDWGSNQPQHF
TRBD2	TRBV6-6	.	TRBJ2-5	TGTGCCAGCAGCCGCGGACGTAGCGGGGGGCAAGAGACCCAGTACTTC	CASSRGRSGGQETQYF
.	TRBV4-3	once	TRBJ2-2	TGCGCCAGCAGCCAAGACCTAGAGTACACCGGGGAGCTGTTTTTT	CASSQDLEYTGELFF
TRBD1	TRBV5-4	once	TRBJ1-4	TGTGCCAGCAGCTTGACTGGACAGGGAATCATGTTCTCGAAACTGTTTTTT	CASSLTGQGIMFSKLFF
TRBD1	TRBV18	.	TRBJ1-2	TGTGCCAGCTCACTATCGACAGGGAACTATGGCTACACCTTC	CASSLSTGNYGYTF
.	TRBV7-9	.	TRBJ2-5	TGTGCCAGCAGCTTGGCAGGGGCTTCAGAAGAGACCCAGTACTTC	CASSLAGASEETQYF
.	TRBV9	.	TRBJ1-6	TGTGCCAGCAGCGTAGGACCTAATTCACCCCTCCACTTT	CASSVGPNSPLHF
.	TRBV5-4	.	TRBJ2-5	TGTGCCAGCAGCTTGTCAGTGCCCGGCGAGACCCAGTACTTC	CASSLSVPGETQYF
.	TRBV28	once	TRBJ1-2	TGTGCCAGCAGTTACCCTACCTTAAACTATGGCTACACCTTC	CASSYPTLNYGYTF
TRBD2	TRBV6-4	.	TRBJ2-7	TGTGCCAGCAGTAGCGGGGTGGGCTCCTACGAGCAGTACTTC	CASSSGVGSYEQYF
TRBD1	TRBV2	.	TRBJ1-4	TGTGCCAGCAGGGGGGTCGGGACAGTTAATGAAAAACTGTTTTTT	CASRGVGTVNEKLFF
.	TRBV27	.	TRBJ1-4	TGTGCCAGCAGTTTTTCCTACACAACTAATGAAAAACTGTTTTTT	CASSFSYTTNEKLFF
TRBD2	TRBV2	.	TRBJ2-5	TGTGCCAGCAGCCTTGGGACGGGGGGGTTGGAGACCCAGTACTTC	CASSLGTGGLETQYF
TRBD1	TRBV7-9	.	TRBJ2-3	TGTGCCAGCAGCTTAAGGGGACAGGGAGGGAATACGCAGTATTTT	CASSLRGQGGNTQYF
.	TRBV18	few	TRBJ2-2	TGTGCCAGCTCACCTTTTACCGGGGAGCTGTTTTTT	CASSPFTGELFF